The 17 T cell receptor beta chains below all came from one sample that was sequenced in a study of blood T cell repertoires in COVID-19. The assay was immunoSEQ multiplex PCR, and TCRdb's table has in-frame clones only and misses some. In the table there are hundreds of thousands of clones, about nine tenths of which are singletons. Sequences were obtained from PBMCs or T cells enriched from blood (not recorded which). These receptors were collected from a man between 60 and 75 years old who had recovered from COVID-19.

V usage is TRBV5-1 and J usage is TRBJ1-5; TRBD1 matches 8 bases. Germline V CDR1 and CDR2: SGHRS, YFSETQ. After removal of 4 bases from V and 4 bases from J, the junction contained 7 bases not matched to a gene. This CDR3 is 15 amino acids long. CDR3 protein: CASSPTGVGNQPQHF. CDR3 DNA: TGCGCCAGCAGCCCGACAGGGGTCGGGAATCAGCCCCAGCATTTT. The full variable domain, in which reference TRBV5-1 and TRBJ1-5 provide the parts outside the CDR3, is KAGVTQTPRYLIKTRGQQVTLSCSPISGHRSVSWYQQTPGQGLQFLFEYFSETQRNKGNFPGRFSGRQFSNSRSEMNVSTLELGDSALYLCASSPTGVGNQPQHFGDGTRLSIL.

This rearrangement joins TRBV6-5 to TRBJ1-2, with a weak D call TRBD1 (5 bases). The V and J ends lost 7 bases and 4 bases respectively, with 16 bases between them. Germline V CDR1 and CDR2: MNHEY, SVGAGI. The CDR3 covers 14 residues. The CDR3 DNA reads TGTGCCAGCATTAAAGACAGAACTTTCTATGGCTACACCTTC. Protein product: CASIKDRTFYGYTF.

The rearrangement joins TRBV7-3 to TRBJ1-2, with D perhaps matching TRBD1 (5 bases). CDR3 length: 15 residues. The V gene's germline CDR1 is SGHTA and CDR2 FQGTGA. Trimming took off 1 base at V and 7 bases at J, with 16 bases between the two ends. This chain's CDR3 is CASSLKEGSPSGYTF. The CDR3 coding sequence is TGTGCCAGCAGCTTAAAGGAGGGGTCCCCTTCTGGCTACACCTTC.

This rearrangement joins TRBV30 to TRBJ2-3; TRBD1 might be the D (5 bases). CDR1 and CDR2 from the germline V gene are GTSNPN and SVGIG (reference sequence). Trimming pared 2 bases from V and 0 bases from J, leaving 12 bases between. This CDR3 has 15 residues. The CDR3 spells CAWSSQGFSTDTQYF. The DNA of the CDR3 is TGTGCCTGGAGTTCTCAGGGTTTTAGCACAGATACGCAGTATTTT.

The CDR3 nucleotides are TGTGCCAGCAGCCTGGAGTTGAGACAGGGAACTGAAGCTTTCTTT. Its translation: CASSLELRQGTEAFF. The V call is TRBV4-2, the J call TRBJ1-1; 7 bases line up with TRBD1. There are 15 residues in the CDR3. The germline gives CDR1 LGHNA, CDR2 YNFKEQ. V was clipped by 4 bases and J by 5 bases; unmatched bases: 10.

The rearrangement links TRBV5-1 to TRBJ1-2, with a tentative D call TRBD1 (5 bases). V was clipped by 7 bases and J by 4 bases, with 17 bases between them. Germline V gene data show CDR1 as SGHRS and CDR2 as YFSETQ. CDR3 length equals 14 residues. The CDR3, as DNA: TGCGCCAGCTCCCAAATGCAGGGAGGCTATGGCTACACCTTC. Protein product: CASSQMQGGYGYTF.

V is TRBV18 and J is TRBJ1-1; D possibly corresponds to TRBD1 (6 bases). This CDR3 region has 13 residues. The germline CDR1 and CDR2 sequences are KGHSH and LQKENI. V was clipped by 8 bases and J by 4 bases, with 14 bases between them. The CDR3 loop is CASAQGMGTEAFF. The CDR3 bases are TGTGCCAGCGCCCAGGGGATGGGCACTGAAGCTTTCTTT.

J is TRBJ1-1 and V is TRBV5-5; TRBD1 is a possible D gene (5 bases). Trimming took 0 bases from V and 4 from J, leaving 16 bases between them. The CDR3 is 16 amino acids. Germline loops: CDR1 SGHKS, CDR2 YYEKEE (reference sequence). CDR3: CASSLVNAKRGTEAFF. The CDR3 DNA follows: TGTGCCAGCAGCTTGGTAAACGCCAAAAGGGGCACTGAAGCTTTCTTT.

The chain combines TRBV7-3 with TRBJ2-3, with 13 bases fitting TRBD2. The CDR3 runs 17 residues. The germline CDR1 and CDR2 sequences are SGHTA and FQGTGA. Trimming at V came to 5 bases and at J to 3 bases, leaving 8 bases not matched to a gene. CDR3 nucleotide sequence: TGTGCCAGCAGCCCTCAGGCGGGACTAGCGGGAACAGATACGCAGTATTTT. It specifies CASSPQAGLAGTDTQYF.

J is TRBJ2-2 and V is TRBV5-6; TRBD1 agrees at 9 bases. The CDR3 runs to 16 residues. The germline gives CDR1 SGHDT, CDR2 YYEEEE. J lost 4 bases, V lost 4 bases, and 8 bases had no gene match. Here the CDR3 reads CASSPTGGLGTGELFF. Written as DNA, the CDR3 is TGTGCCAGCAGCCCTACAGGGGGCTTGGGCACCGGGGAGCTGTTTTTT.

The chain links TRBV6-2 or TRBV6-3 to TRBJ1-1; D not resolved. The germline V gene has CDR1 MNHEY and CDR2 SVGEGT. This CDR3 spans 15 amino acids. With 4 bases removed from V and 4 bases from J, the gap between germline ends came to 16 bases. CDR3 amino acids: CASSSATVGSTEAFF. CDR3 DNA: TGTGCCAGCAGTTCTGCGACCGTAGGGAGCACTGAAGCTTTCTTT.

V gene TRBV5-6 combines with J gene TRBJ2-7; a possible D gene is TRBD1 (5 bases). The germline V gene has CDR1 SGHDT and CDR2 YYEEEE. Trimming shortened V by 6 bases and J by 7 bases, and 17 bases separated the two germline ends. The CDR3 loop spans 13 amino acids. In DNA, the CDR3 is TGTGCCAGCACCCACAACAGGCTTTGGGAGCAGTACTTC. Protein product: CASTHNRLWEQYF.

The DNA for the CDR3 is TGTGCCTGGACGGAGCTAGATACGCAGTATTTT. Amino acids: CAWTELDTQYF. The J gene is TRBJ2-3, the V gene TRBV30, with no clear D. The germline gives CDR1 GTSNPN, CDR2 SVGIG (reference sequence). The CDR3 length is 11 residues. V was cut by 4 bases and J by 5 bases, with 7 bases left in between. The entire variable domain, with the rest obtained from reference TRBV30 and TRBJ2-3, is as follows: SQTIHQWPATLVQPVGSPLSLECTVEGTSNPNLYWYRQAAGRGLQLLFYSVGIGQISSEVPQNLSASRPQDRQFILSSKKLLLSDSGFYLCAWTELDTQYFGPGTRLTVL.

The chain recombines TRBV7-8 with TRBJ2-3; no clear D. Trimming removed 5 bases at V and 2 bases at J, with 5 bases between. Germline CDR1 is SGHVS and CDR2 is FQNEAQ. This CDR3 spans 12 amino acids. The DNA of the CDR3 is TGTGCCAGCAGCCTATACACAGATACGCAGTATTTT. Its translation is CASSLYTDTQYF.

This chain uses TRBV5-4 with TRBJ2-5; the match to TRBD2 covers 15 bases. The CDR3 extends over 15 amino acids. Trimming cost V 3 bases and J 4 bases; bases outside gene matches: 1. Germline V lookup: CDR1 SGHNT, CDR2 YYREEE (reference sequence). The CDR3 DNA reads TGTGCCAGCAGCTGGGGACTAGCGGGAGGAGAGACCCAGTACTTC. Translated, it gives CASSWGLAGGETQYF.

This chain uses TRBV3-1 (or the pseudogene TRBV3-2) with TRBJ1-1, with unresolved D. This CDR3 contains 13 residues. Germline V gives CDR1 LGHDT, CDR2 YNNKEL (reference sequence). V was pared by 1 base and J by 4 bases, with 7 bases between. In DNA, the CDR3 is TGTGCCAGCAGCCAAGGGTTGCGCACTGAAGCTTTCTTT. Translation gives CASSQGLRTEAFF.

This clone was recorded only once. CDR3 bases: TGTGCCAGCAGTTCAGCGGTTCTAGCCAAAAACATTCAGTACTTC. It yields the protein CASSSAVLAKNIQYF. V and J are TRBV6-2 or TRBV6-3 and TRBJ2-4, with D possibly matching TRBD2 (5 bases). CDR3 length: 15 amino acids. Trimming cost V 4 bases and J 0 bases, with 10 bases left between them. CDR1 and CDR2 (germline): MNHEY, SVGEGT.